Shown below are 18 T cell receptor beta chains from a single sample sequenced in a study of blood T cells in healthy people across ages. The second PCR ran roughly 6 to 11 cycles with a sample-barcoded 5' primer and J-beta primers. Each CDR3 protein is one row after TCRdb ran MiXCR on the 5' RACE reads. Here the sample spans around 850,000 distinct CDR3 sequences, roughly 40% being singletons. Sequencing was done on a sample of blood. The receptors derive from a man in his late teens or twenties in good health.

There are a few counts of this clonotype. This chain joins TRBV10-3 and TRBJ1-2; D gene ambiguous. There are 14 residues in the CDR3. V lost 2 bases and J 4 bases, leaving 11 bases between the germline ends. Germline-derived CDR1 and CDR2 are ENHRY and SYGVKD. CDR3 amino acids: CAISEGEEPYGYTF. CDR3 in DNA: TGTGCCATCAGTGAGGGGGAGGAGCCCTATGGCTACACCTTC.

The V and J genes are TRBV5-1 and TRBJ1-1; tentatively, D is TRBD1 (5 bases). Germline V gene data show CDR1 as SGHRS and CDR2 as YFSETQ. The V and J ends lost 1 base and 1 base respectively, with 14 bases between them. There are 16 residues in the CDR3. CDR3 coding DNA: TGCGCCAGCAGCTTGATCGCGGGGGTCCCGAACACTGAAGCTTTCTTT. As protein: CASSLIAGVPNTEAFF.

With respect to this clonotype: The junction differs from germline at one of its ends, possibly a read error. V usage is TRBV7-8 and J usage is TRBJ2-7; D possibly corresponds to TRBD1 (6 bases). Germline CDR1 SGHVS, CDR2 FQNEAQ. The CDR3 is 16 residues long. The CDR3 DNA is TGCGCCAGCAGCCTACAGACGGGACAAGTATACAATGAGCAGTACTTC. Translated, it gives CASSLQTGQVYNEQYF.

This clonotype was picked up a small number of times. This rearrangement joins TRBV5-1 to TRBJ2-1, with 8 bases aligning to TRBD2. Germline V gene sequence: CDR1 SGHRS, CDR2 YFSETQ. The V gene end was trimmed by 6 bases and the J gene end by 0 bases; junction bases not matched to a gene: 8. The length of the CDR3 is 16 residues. CDR3 nucleotide sequence: TGCGCCAGCATCGGGGGGGGAGAGGGCTCCTACAATGAGCAGTTCTTC. This encodes CASIGGGEGSYNEQFF.

Points on this clonotype: A read error may be the cause here, since a much bigger clone is one base away. The genes are TRBV7-9 and TRBJ2-1, with D possibly being TRBD2 (6 bases). The CDR3 is 14 amino acids. V lost 3 bases, J lost 13 bases, and 19 bases lay in between. Germline CDR1 is SEHNR and CDR2 is FQNEAQ (reference sequence). The CDR3, as DNA: TGTGCCAGCAGCTTCCAACCGGGAGAAGAGACCCAGTTCTTC. It yields the protein CASSFQPGEETQFF. Combining the CDR3 with reference TRBV7-9 and TRBJ2-1 gives the whole variable domain DTGVSQNPRHKITKRGQNVTFRCDPISEHNRLYWYRQTLGQGPEFLTYFQNEAQLEKSRLLSDRFSAERPKGSFSTLEIQRTEQGDSAMYLCASSFQPGEETQFFGPGTRLTVL.

This chain uses TRBV4-2 with TRBJ2-5; D gene ambiguous. In germline, CDR1 is LGHNA, CDR2 YNFKEQ. With 0 bases removed from V and 0 bases from J, the gap between germline ends came to 14 bases. The CDR3 is 17 amino acids. CDR3 sequence (DNA): TGTGCCAGCAGCCAAGATTTGGGCGGATCTTACCAAGAGACCCAGTACTTC. Its translation: CASSQDLGGSYQETQYF.

The genes are TRBV12-3 or TRBV12-4 and TRBJ2-3; 7 nucleotides line up with TRBD2. The ends lost 7 bases at V and 4 bases at J; junction bases unmatched: 14. The length of the CDR3 is 16 residues. The CDR3 DNA reads as TGTGCCAGCACTTCCCCAGGCGGGGGAAGCGCAGATACGCAGTATTTT. It yields the protein CASTSPGGGSADTQYF.

CDR3 loop: CAISGYRGGGTEAFF. The CDR3 DNA follows: TGTGCCATCAGTGGGTACAGGGGAGGGGGCACTGAAGCTTTCTTT. The chain recombines TRBV10-3 with TRBJ1-1; 7 nucleotides align to TRBD1. V trimming: 4 bases; J trimming: 4 bases; junction bases outside the gene matches: 9. The CDR3 contains 15 residues. Germline V gene lookup returns CDR1 ENHRY and CDR2 SYGVKD.

This clonotype has only a few counts. The chain links TRBV6-2 or TRBV6-3 to TRBJ2-4, with 10 bases lining up with TRBD1. Germline assignment: CDR1 MNHEY and CDR2 SVGEGT. Trimming cost V 8 bases and J 7 bases; bases outside gene matches: 14. This CDR3 is built from 16 residues. CDR3 in DNA: TGTGCCAGCCAGAGGGACAGGGGTTTTGCTGTGAACATTCAGTACTTC. It translates to CASQRDRGFAVNIQYF.

This clonotype occurred many times. This chain connects TRBV20-1 to TRBJ2-1; TRBD1 or TRBD2 may be the D gene (7 bases each). CDR1 and CDR2 (germline): DFQATT, SNEGSKA (reference sequence). The CDR3 length is 12 residues. The CDR3 protein is CSAQGGGSEQFF. CDR3 DNA sequence: TGCAGCGCCCAGGGGGGGGGCAGTGAGCAGTTCTTC.

This clonotype was seen a few times. V gene TRBV20-1 combines with J gene TRBJ1-1; D is ambiguous. This CDR3 comprises 13 residues. V was shortened by 6 bases and J by 1 base, with 12 bases between the two germline ends. From germline, CDR1 is DFQATT and CDR2 SNEGSKA (reference sequence). CDR3 loop: CSAFGRRNTEAFF. CDR3 bases: TGCAGTGCATTCGGACGGAGGAACACTGAAGCTTTCTTT.

This clonotype showed up just a few times. The genes are TRBV5-1 and TRBJ2-7; 10 bases match TRBD1. The tail of the sequence fits TRBJ2-5 better, so the J call may be wrong. The CDR3 is made up of 14 amino acids. The germline CDR1 and CDR2 sequences are SGHRS and YFSETQ. The CDR3 reads CASSSGTGDETQYF. Written as DNA, the CDR3 is TGCGCCAGCAGCTCCGGGACAGGGGACGAGACCCAGTACTTC.

The rearrangement joins TRBV19 to TRBJ1-2; D is undetermined. Trimming removed 0 bases at V and 7 bases at J, with 9 bases between. CDR1 and CDR2 (germline): LNHDA, SQIVND (reference sequence). The CDR3 loop spans 13 amino acids. The CDR3 coding sequence is TGTGCCAGTAGTATAGAGTGGACCGGTGGCTACACCTTC. This translates into CASSIEWTGGYTF.

This sequence joins TRBV11-2 and TRBJ2-5; TRBD1 agrees at 9 bases. The J call may be mistaken, given a closer DNA end match to TRBJ2-1. This CDR3 spans 16 amino acids. The germline V gene has CDR1 SGHAT and CDR2 FQNNGV. The CDR3 bases are TGTGCCAGCAGCTTATCTACAGGGGGCTTGTGGAAGACCCAGTTCTTC. Translated: CASSLSTGGLWKTQFF.

This clonotype was recorded at least ten times. The chain employs TRBV20-1 and TRBJ2-5, with a tentative D call TRBD2 (7 bases). V gave up 3 bases and J gave up 2 bases, with 13 bases separating them. Germline assignment: CDR1 DFQATT and CDR2 SNEGSKA (reference sequence). CDR3 length: 14 amino acids. The CDR3: CSARGRGAQETQYF. CDR3 sequence (DNA): TGCAGTGCTAGGGGGAGGGGGGCTCAAGAGACCCAGTACTTC.

This clonotype was detected only once. This may stem from a read error, because a much larger clone lies one nucleotide away. The chain employs TRBV20-1 and TRBJ1-2, with 8 bases that match TRBD1. CDR1 and CDR2 from the germline V gene are DFQATT and SNEGSKA (reference sequence). The CDR3 sequence is 14 residues long. CDR3 nucleotides: TGCAGTGCTAGAGAACAGGGGGGTAACCATGGCTACACCTTC. Translating it yields CSAREQGGNHGYTF.

The chain couples TRBV5-6 to TRBJ1-5; no definite D call. The CDR3 is made up of 15 amino acids. The germline V gene encodes CDR1 SGHDT and CDR2 YYEEEE. V was trimmed by 0 bases and J by 5 bases, leaving 12 bases between them. CDR3 region: CASSLVPERDQPQHF. The CDR3 coding sequence is TGTGCCAGCAGCTTGGTCCCGGAGAGGGATCAGCCCCAGCATTTT.

This sequence joins TRBV27 and TRBJ2-4; 7 bases match TRBD1. The J call could be wrong; TRBJ2-7 is a better fit for the DNA end. This CDR3 comprises 15 residues. Germline V gene data show CDR1 as MNHEY and CDR2 as SMNVEV (reference sequence). CDR3: CASSNDRVRGYEQYF. For the CDR3, the DNA is TGTGCCAGCAGTAACGACAGGGTTCGGGGCTACGAGCAGTACTTC.